This T cell receptor (beta chain) emerged from a study of CD8+ T cells in alopecia areata. Study-wide findings and caveats: Lesional tissue from the scalp (especially in alopecia totalis/universalis) showed higher clonality than normal scalp. For patients receiving tofacitinib, scalp clonality and expanded CD8+ clones among the top 100 significantly decreased.

The treatment: oral pan-JAK inhibitor, 5-10 mg twice daily. Following extraction, RNA underwent reverse transcription to cDNA, which served as the sequencing template. Produced via immunoSEQ multiplex PCR; TCRdb's table is partial and in-frame only. The sample has fewer than 150,000 clones, 58% seen once. Worth noting for this clone: Antigen: not known.

The CDR3 contains 11 residues. From germline, CDR1 is MGHDK and CDR2 SYGVNS. The germline V and J ends were trimmed by 3 bases and 8 bases, with 7 bases remaining between them. The source material was CD8+ T cells sorted from blood, sampled at week 4, from a patient treated with tofacitinib. The V and J genes are TRBV25-1 and TRBJ1-2; D ambiguous. This TCR came from a human donor with alopecia areata. The CDR3 here is CASSDVHGYTF. The CDR3 DNA follows: TGTGCCAGCAGTGATGTACACGGCTACACCTTC.